These 21 T cell receptor beta chains came from one sample sequenced in a study of cytomegalovirus exposure and HLA in healthy donors (TCRdb year 2017). Libraries were made using the immunoSEQ multiplex PCR assay. For the multiplex PCR, a mixture combining 60 forward primers for TCR Vbeta segments and 13 reverse primers for TCR Jbeta segments was used. TCRdb mirrors the immuneACCESS table, restricted to in-frame sequences. Some clones are absent from its copies; in checked studies, under half trace to an unresolved V gene, and the reason for the others is unknown. Within this sample are around 150,000 clones, with 70% to 80% of them counted one time only. The top ten clones comprise roughly 6.8% of the sample. Material for sequencing was PBMCs. All receptors derive from a man in his forties or fifties in good health and CMV-seropositive.

This clone occurred a few times. The V and J genes are TRBV30 and TRBJ1-4; the D is unclear. V lost 5 bases to trimming and J lost 7 bases, with 11 bases between them. CDR3 length: 12 residues. The germline V gene has CDR1 GTSNPN and CDR2 SVGIG (reference sequence). The CDR3 protein is CAWSRLGEKLFF. CDR3 bases: TGTGCCTGGTCCCGACTGGGTGAAAAACTGTTTTTT.

The chain carries TRBV7-9 and TRBJ2-7; 11 bases match TRBD2. Germline V gene lookup returns CDR1 SEHNR and CDR2 FQNEAQ (reference sequence). Trimming took 0 bases from V and 4 from J; bases not matched to a gene: 5. The CDR3 has 16 amino acids. CDR3 amino acids: CASSLALLAGGYEQYF. CDR3 bases: TGTGCCAGCAGCTTAGCACTCCTAGCGGGAGGATACGAGCAGTACTTC. Drawing the rest from reference TRBV7-9 and TRBJ2-7, the complete variable domain is DTGVSQNPRHKITKRGQNVTFRCDPISEHNRLYWYRQTLGQGPEFLTYFQNEAQLEKSRLLSDRFSAERPKGSFSTLEIQRTEQGDSAMYLCASSLALLAGGYEQYFGPGTRLTVT.

The genes are TRBV28 and TRBJ2-1; possibly TRBD1 for D (5 bases). CDR3 length: 17 amino acids. Per germline, CDR1 MDHEN and CDR2 SYDVKM. V was pared by 2 bases and J by 4 bases, with 18 bases between. This chain's CDR3 is CASSLRVSQGHYNEQFF. The CDR3 DNA reads TGTGCCAGCAGTTTAAGGGTTTCGCAGGGCCATTACAATGAGCAGTTCTTC.

The chain carries TRBV25-1 and TRBJ1-1; 7 nucleotides agree with TRBD1. CDR1 MGHDK and CDR2 SYGVNS come from the germline V gene. This CDR3 has 13 residues. V was pared by 1 base and J by 6 bases, with 2 bases of the junction left unmatched. In DNA form, the CDR3 reads TGTGCCAGCAGTGAATCCGACAGGGCTGAAGCTTTCTTT. It specifies CASSESDRAEAFF.

The chain joins TRBV27 to TRBJ2-1; 9 bases match TRBD2. The CDR3 totals 16 residues. V lost 5 bases and J lost 8; bases outside the gene matches: 13. The V gene's germline CDR1 is MNHEY and CDR2 SMNVEV (reference sequence). Written as DNA, the CDR3 is TGTGCCAGCAGTACCATAGCGGGAGTTCTTAGCGATGAGCAGTTCTTC. Amino acid sequence: CASSTIAGVLSDEQFF.

This chain uses TRBV7-8 with TRBJ1-1; 8 positions match TRBD1. With V trimmed by 3 bases and J by 1 base, 4 bases remained unmatched. The germline V gene has CDR1 SGHVS and CDR2 FQNEAQ. The CDR3 has 15 amino acids. The CDR3 region is CASSFSGQGNTEAFF. DNA for the CDR3: TGTGCCAGCAGCTTCTCCGGACAGGGGAACACTGAAGCTTTCTTT.

The chain employs TRBV7-6 and TRBJ2-1; D perhaps matches TRBD2 (5 bases). The ends were cut back, 5 bases at V and 9 bases at J, with 14 bases in the middle. The CDR3 loop spans 13 amino acids. From germline, CDR1 is SGHVS and CDR2 FNYEAQ. The CDR3 region is CASSRGPQSEQFF. The CDR3 DNA sequence: TGTGCCAGCAGCCGCGGGCCCCAGAGTGAGCAGTTCTTC.

The rearrangement uses TRBV29-1 and TRBJ2-7; 13 bases map to TRBD2. Per germline, CDR1 SQVTM and CDR2 ANQGSEA. J lost 3 bases, V lost 5 bases, and 19 bases had no gene match. The CDR3 has 19 residues. The DNA for the CDR3 is TGCAGCGTTCTATGGGACCCGGGACTAGCGGGAACGGGGTACTACGAGCAGTACTTC. Translating it yields CSVLWDPGLAGTGYYEQYF.

The chain couples TRBV29-1 to TRBJ2-7; TRBD1 agrees at 7 bases. With V trimmed by 7 bases and J by 4 bases, 10 bases remained unmatched. The CDR3 is 13 amino acids. CDR1 is SQVTM and CDR2 is ANQGSEA in the germline V gene. The CDR3 DNA reads TGCAGCGGGCTGACAGGGACGTCATACGAGCAGTACTTC. It yields the protein CSGLTGTSYEQYF.

The chain joins TRBV9 to TRBJ2-3; D possibly corresponds to TRBD1 (6 bases). CDR1 SGDLS and CDR2 YYNGEE come from the germline V gene. The CDR3 covers 15 residues. V lost 4 bases and J lost 6, with 18 bases in between. CDR3 sequence (DNA): TGTGCCAGCAGCCCTAGGGGAGCAGGGGCGGATACGCAGTATTTT. Its protein is CASSPRGAGADTQYF.

This clone was seen a handful of times. The chain has TRBV5-1 and TRBJ2-7, with 8 bases matching TRBD2. Germline assignment: CDR1 SGHRS and CDR2 YFSETQ. The CDR3 loop spans 16 amino acids. The V and J ends lost 0 bases and 0 bases, in that order; junction bases with no gene match: 5. The CDR3 nucleotides read TGCGCCAGCAGCTTGGAGGCCGGGACTAGCTCCTACGAGCAGTACTTC. Its translation: CASSLEAGTSSYEQYF.

About this clone itself: At one end, the junction sequence differs from germline, possibly due to a read error. V is TRBV4-2 and J is TRBJ1-4, with D unresolved. The CDR3 length is 15 residues. Germline CDR1 and CDR2: LGHNA and YNFKEQ. In nucleotides, the CDR3 is TGTGCCAGCAGCGAAGAACCGGCAACTAATGAAAAACTGTTTTTT. As protein: CASSEEPATNEKLFF.

In this sample, this clone turned up a few times. The chain employs TRBV7-2 and TRBJ2-3; the D gene is possibly TRBD2 (6 bases). The CDR3 consists of 16 residues. V gave up 6 bases and J gave up 2 bases, with 18 bases separating them. From germline, CDR1 is SGHTA and CDR2 FQGNSA. CDR3: CASSLKREEDTDTQYF. In DNA form, the CDR3 reads TGTGCCAGCAGTCTTAAGAGGGAGGAGGACACAGATACGCAGTATTTT.

Regarding this clone: This is likely a read error, given that the CDR3 carries no conserved phenylalanine or tryptophan at its end. The genes are TRBV29-1 and TRBJ2-7; tentative D call: TRBD1 (5 bases). The CDR3 length is 14 residues. The germline CDR1 and CDR2 sequences are SQVTM and ANQGSEA. The V end was cut by 3 bases, the J end by 6 bases, with 18 bases between. The CDR3, as DNA: TGCAGCGTTGACGGGCAGGGCCTCGTGGGCGAGCAGTACCTC. Translating gives CSVDGQGLVGEQYL.

The V gene is TRBV4-1, the J gene TRBJ2-1; D is perhaps TRBD1 (6 bases). Germline V lookup: CDR1 MGHRA, CDR2 YSYEKL. Trimming cost V 2 bases and J 2 bases, with 16 bases left between them. The CDR3 is made up of 17 amino acids. The CDR3 DNA follows: TGCGCCAGCAGCCAACCCCTTAGGGGGAAAGCCTACAATGAGCAGTTCTTC. Its translation: CASSQPLRGKAYNEQFF.

The rearrangement links TRBV19 to TRBJ2-2; D is possibly TRBD1 (6 bases). The CDR3 sequence is 14 residues long. Germline V gene lookup returns CDR1 LNHDA and CDR2 SQIVND (reference sequence). Between the trimmed V and J ends, which lost 7 bases and 0 bases, there was a span of 9 bases. The DNA for the CDR3 is TGTGCCAGTACTACAGGGCCGAACACCGGGGAGCTGTTTTTT. The encoded protein is CASTTGPNTGELFF.

This clone was counted once. V and J are TRBV5-4 and TRBJ2-7; 9 bases agree with TRBD1. Germline lookup yields CDR1 SGHNT and CDR2 YYREEE (reference sequence). The V segment lost 5 bases and the J segment 0 bases; nucleotides outside the gene matches: 6. The CDR3 totals 15 residues. The DNA for the CDR3 is TGTGCCAGCAGGATCGGACAGGGGCTCTCCTACGAGCAGTACTTC. Translated: CASRIGQGLSYEQYF.

The gene calls are TRBV28 and TRBJ1-2; 11 nucleotides agree with TRBD1. V shed 5 bases, J shed 2 bases, and the junction held 1 base outside the gene matches. The CDR3 runs to 14 residues. Germline CDR1 is MDHEN and CDR2 is SYDVKM. The chain's CDR3 is CASSGDRGNYGYTF. Here the CDR3 DNA reads TGTGCCAGCAGTGGGGACAGGGGGAACTATGGCTACACCTTC.

J is TRBJ2-1 and V is TRBV6-6; 8 bases match TRBD1. The CDR3 consists of 14 residues. From germline, CDR1 is MNHNY and CDR2 SVGAGI (reference sequence). The J segment lost 0 bases and the V segment lost 6 bases, leaving 1 base of the junction unmatched. Here the CDR3 reads CASSGQGSYNEQFF. The DNA of the CDR3 is TGTGCCAGCAGCGGACAGGGCTCCTACAATGAGCAGTTCTTC.

The chain combines TRBV5-1 with TRBJ1-1; weak D call: TRBD1 (6 bases). This CDR3 has 14 amino acids. Trimming took off 0 bases at V and 5 bases at J, with 11 bases between the two ends. The germline CDR1 and CDR2 sequences are SGHRS and YFSETQ. In nucleotides, the CDR3 is TGCGCCAGCAGCTTGGCAGGGGCTGAGACTGAAGCTTTCTTT. This codes for CASSLAGAETEAFF. The whole variable domain, remainder taken from reference TRBV5-1 and TRBJ1-1, is KAGVTQTPRYLIKTRGQQVTLSCSPISGHRSVSWYQQTPGQGLQFLFEYFSETQRNKGNFPGRFSGRQFSNSRSEMNVSTLELGDSALYLCASSLAGAETEAFFGQGTRLTVV.

The J gene is TRBJ1-1, the V gene TRBV10-2; D ambiguous. Trimming shortened V by 3 bases and J by 2 bases, and 7 bases separated the two germline ends. The CDR3 is 13 residues long. CDR1 and CDR2 (germline): WSHSY, SAAADI. The CDR3 nucleotides read TGCGCCAGCAGTGATCAGGAAAACACTGAAGCTTTCTTT. Its translation: CASSDQENTEAFF.